The 12 T cell receptor beta chains below all came from one sample that was sequenced in a study of T cell changes during pregnancy in multiple sclerosis. Here immunoSEQ multiplex PCR was the method, and the copy in TCRdb shows in-frame clones only, minus some. The sample has fewer than 55,000 clones; over 90% are singletons. The sample here was peripheral blood, taken after pregnancy. These TCRs come from a female donor with multiple sclerosis, enrolled in a pregnancy study.

The rearrangement uses TRBV25-1 and TRBJ2-5; 8 bases fit TRBD2. The CDR3 contains 15 residues. V gave up 4 bases and J gave up 3 bases; unmatched junction bases: 7. In germline, CDR1 is MGHDK, CDR2 SYGVNS. CDR3 region: CASSGFGLAEETQYF. In DNA form, the CDR3 reads TGTGCCAGCAGTGGGTTCGGACTAGCAGAAGAGACCCAGTACTTC. Supplemented by reference TRBV25-1 and TRBJ2-5, the full variable domain reads EADIYQTPRYLVIGTGKKITLECSQTMGHDKMYWYQQDPGMELHLIHYSYGVNSTEKGDLSSESTVSRIRTEHFPLTLESARPSHTSQYLCASSGFGLAEETQYFGPGTRLLVL.

V and J are TRBV5-8 and TRBJ2-7; D call uncertain. Germline CDR1 is SGHTS and CDR2 is YDEGEE. This CDR3 region has 11 residues. Trimming shortened V by 2 bases and J by 7 bases, and 7 bases separated the two germline ends. The CDR3 nucleotides are TGTGCCAGCAGCTTCCCGGGTGAGCAGTACTTC. Translating it yields CASSFPGEQYF.

This clone was detected only a few times. V and J are TRBV5-1 and TRBJ2-2, with TRBD2 matching 10 bases. CDR3 size: 15 residues. After removal of 7 bases from V and 2 bases from J, the junction contained 5 bases not matched to a gene. The germline CDR1 and CDR2 sequences are SGHRS and YFSETQ. This chain's CDR3 is CASGSGGRNTGELFF. CDR3 nucleotides: TGCGCCAGCGGTAGCGGGGGGCGCAACACCGGGGAGCTGTTTTTT.

This chain uses TRBV30 with TRBJ1-4, with TRBD1 matching 7 bases. Per the germline V gene, CDR1 is GTSNPN and CDR2 is SVGIG (reference sequence). The CDR3 covers 15 residues. J lost 0 bases, V lost 1 base, and 2 bases had no gene match. CDR3 DNA: TGTGCCTGGAGTGCCGGGACAGCAACTAATGAAAAACTGTTTTTT. It encodes CAWSAGTATNEKLFF.

The chain combines TRBV29-1 with TRBJ1-2; maybe TRBD1 (5 bases). The germline V gene has CDR1 SQVTM and CDR2 ANQGSEA. V was trimmed by 2 bases and J by 1 base, leaving 14 bases between them. This CDR3 is 15 amino acids long. The CDR3 spells CSVEKLGGVNYGYTF. Here the CDR3 DNA reads TGCAGCGTTGAAAAATTGGGGGGAGTTAACTATGGCTACACCTTC.

J is TRBJ2-7 and V is TRBV7-9, with 9 positions matching TRBD1. Germline trimming cut 5 bases from V and 6 bases from J; bases unmatched to any gene: 5. Germline V CDR1 and CDR2: SEHNR, FQNEAQ (reference sequence). The CDR3 has 13 residues. CDR3 bases: TGTGCCAGCAGCCCGGGACAGGGCCTCGAGCAGTACTTC. Translated, it gives CASSPGQGLEQYF. Combining the CDR3 with reference TRBV7-9 and TRBJ2-7 gives the whole variable domain DTGVSQNPRHKITKRGQNVTFRCDPISEHNRLYWYRQTLGQGPEFLTYFQNEAQLEKSRLLSDRFSAERPKGSFSTLEIQRTEQGDSAMYLCASSPGQGLEQYFGPGTRLTVT.

This clone occurred once. The chain employs TRBV9 and TRBJ2-1, with D unclear. CDR1 is SGDLS, CDR2 YYNGEE, per germline. The CDR3 has 11 amino acids. V dropped 3 bases and J dropped 7 bases, with 5 bases sitting between them. The CDR3 reads CASSAPNEQFF. DNA of the CDR3: TGTGCCAGCAGCGCCCCTAATGAGCAGTTCTTC.

J is TRBJ1-5 and V is TRBV19; 8 nucleotides align to TRBD1. V lost 7 bases, J lost 2 bases, and 1 base stayed unmatched. The CDR3 consists of 13 residues. The germline V gene has CDR1 LNHDA and CDR2 SQIVND (reference sequence). CDR3: CASTGQGNQPQHF. The CDR3 DNA reads as TGTGCCAGTACGGGACAGGGCAATCAGCCCCAGCATTTT.

The chain carries TRBV11-2 and TRBJ1-1; D unresolved. Trimming left V 1 base short and J 0 bases short, with 9 bases between. Germline loops: CDR1 SGHAT, CDR2 FQNNGV. This CDR3 comprises 15 residues. The CDR3 DNA is TGTGCCAGCAGCTTAGCGGGGATCATGAACACTGAAGCTTTCTTT. Protein product: CASSLAGIMNTEAFF.

The rearrangement joins TRBV18 to TRBJ1-2, with D possibly TRBD1 on 6 matching bases. V was shortened by 3 bases and J by 2 bases, with 19 bases between the two germline ends. The CDR3 runs to 17 residues. The germline V gene has CDR1 KGHSH and CDR2 LQKENI. The CDR3 spells CASSPITGNIGNYGYTF. The CDR3, as DNA: TGTGCCAGCTCACCTATCACAGGGAATATCGGGAACTATGGCTACACCTTC.

The J gene is TRBJ1-6, the V gene TRBV5-4; D remains ambiguous. Trimming removed 4 bases at V and 9 bases at J, with 14 bases between. CDR1 is SGHNT, CDR2 YYREEE, per germline (reference sequence). The CDR3 spans 14 residues. CDR3 amino acids: CASSPELAGSPLHF. CDR3 coding DNA: TGTGCCAGCAGCCCGGAGCTCGCGGGTTCACCCCTCCACTTT.

The chain links TRBV2 to TRBJ1-5; D is unresolved. CDR1 is SNHLY and CDR2 is FYNNEI in the germline V gene. With 6 bases removed from V and 6 bases from J, the gap between germline ends came to 15 bases. CDR3 size: 14 residues. The CDR3: CASREREVAQPQHF. DNA for the CDR3: TGTGCCAGCAGGGAGAGGGAAGTGGCTCAGCCCCAGCATTTT.